One and the same sample provided the 7 T cell receptor beta chains below, sequenced in a study of beta chain features in type 1 diabetes. Findings of the study overall: For Type 1 diabetes patients, all four CD4+ subsets carried TCRB CDR3s that were moderately but significantly shorter.

These receptors are not linked to any known antigen. TCRB transcripts that were expressed got sequenced, as all of the isolated RNA had been reverse transcribed. Sequencing was performed with immunoSEQ multiplex PCR; in TCRdb, only in-frame clones are kept and a portion is missing. The top ten clones hold roughly 2.6% of a sample with 45,000 to 65,000 clones, roughly half of them seen once. The sequenced material came from Tregs from blood. The origin of the receptors is a woman aged 40-49 years with type 1 diabetes.

The chain joins TRBV28 to TRBJ2-3; TRBD1 might be the D (5 bases). The CDR3 totals 14 residues. V was trimmed by 4 bases and J by 8 bases, leaving 16 bases between them. Germline V gene sequence: CDR1 MDHEN, CDR2 SYDVKM. The CDR3 protein is CASSSVDWGGTQYF. CDR3 nucleotides: TGTGCCAGCAGTTCCGTTGACTGGGGCGGTACGCAGTATTTT.

The J gene is TRBJ2-5, the V gene TRBV7-2; 9 bases line up with TRBD2. Germline V gives CDR1 SGHTA, CDR2 FQGNSA. This CDR3 is 19 amino acids long. V gave up 1 base and J gave up 5 bases; unmatched junction bases: 17. CDR3 DNA: TGTGCCAGCAGCTTAGTTGGTATAGCGGGAGCCAGTTTAATGGAGACCCAGTACTTC. Its protein product is CASSLVGIAGASLMETQYF.

This chain uses TRBV18 with TRBJ2-2; D is perhaps TRBD2 (6 bases). Trimming stripped 3 bases from V and 1 base from J, with 12 bases between. There are 16 residues in the CDR3. The germline V gene has CDR1 KGHSH and CDR2 LQKENI. The CDR3 region is CASSPAGLLNTGELFF. The CDR3 region has the DNA TGTGCCAGCTCACCGGCGGGACTGCTGAACACCGGGGAGCTGTTTTTT.

This clone was counted a few times. The chain carries TRBV7-9 and TRBJ2-7; D gene unclear. CDR1 is SEHNR, CDR2 FQNEAQ, per germline (reference sequence). The V end was cut by 5 bases, the J end by 5 bases, with 13 bases between. The CDR3 sequence is 13 residues long. CDR3 nucleotides: TGTGCCAGCAGCGATTGGGCAGAAAACGAGCAGTACTTC. It is translated as CASSDWAENEQYF.

V usage is TRBV5-1 and J usage is TRBJ2-1; D gene unclear. Looked up from germline, CDR1 is SGHRS and CDR2 is YFSETQ. V lost 1 base, J lost 5 bases, and 7 bases lay in between. This CDR3 region has 13 residues. The CDR3 loop is CASSLSSDNEQFF. CDR3 DNA: TGCGCCAGCAGCTTGAGTTCGGACAATGAGCAGTTCTTC.

The V call is TRBV4-1, the J call TRBJ1-3; D is ambiguous. Between the trimmed V and J ends, which lost 3 bases and 1 base, there was a span of 10 bases. From germline, CDR1 is MGHRA and CDR2 YSYEKL. This CDR3 contains 15 residues. This CDR3 reads CASSQNPGSGNTIYF. In DNA form, the CDR3 reads TGCGCCAGCAGCCAGAATCCGGGGTCTGGAAACACCATATATTTT.

The chain has TRBV6-6 and TRBJ1-1, with D tentatively TRBD1 (5 bases). V was clipped by 0 bases and J by 4 bases, with 9 bases between them. There are 14 residues in the CDR3. Germline-derived CDR1 and CDR2 are MNHNY and SVGAGI (reference sequence). The CDR3 region is CASSYSGGPTEAFF. For the CDR3, the DNA is TGTGCCAGCAGTTACTCGGGGGGTCCCACTGAAGCTTTCTTT.